This TCR beta chain was recorded in a study of T cell repertoires in cytomegalovirus infection. TCRdb ran MiXCR on the reads and lists one entry per CDR3 protein. The top ten hold 17% of the sample, which has around 540,000 distinct CDR3 sequences, about 33% seen once. In regard to this clonotype: Its antigen is currently unknown.

Per the germline V gene, CDR1 is SGHTA and CDR2 is FQGNSA. The CDR3 sequence is 14 residues long. V was pared by 3 bases and J by 3 bases, with 12 bases between. This receptor was taken from a human donor in good health (CMV status not recorded). Some clones in this sample may be carry-over from other donors' samples. The specimen comprised cultured PBMCs, sampled from culture after CMV antigen stimulation. The rearrangement uses TRBV7-2 and TRBJ2-7; D ambiguous. Here the CDR3 reads CASSLGGKLYEQYF. The CDR3 bases are TGTGCCAGCAGCTTGGGTGGGAAACTCTACGAGCAGTACTTC.